This T cell receptor (beta chain) originates from a study of blood T cell repertoires in COVID-19. For the study at large: Acute-phase and convalescent COVID-19 samples originated in the United States, Italy and Spain.

CDR1 and CDR2 from the germline V gene are MNHEY and SVGEGT. V was clipped by 2 bases and J by 5 bases, with 18 bases between them. This CDR3 has 16 residues. Per the original data handling: Reference gene primer amplification gave nucleated cell count estimates. Assay: immunoSEQ multiplex PCR; the TCRdb copy retains only in-frame clones and omits some. V and J calls and clone size are given by that table; D and trimming were obtained from the DNA. The sample lists hundreds of thousands of clones; 87% were seen once. The rearrangement uses TRBV6-2 or TRBV6-3 and TRBJ1-1; TRBD1 might be the D (6 bases). Sequences were obtained from peripheral blood. The TCR sequence derives from a man in his late teens or twenties with active or convalescent COVID-19. The CDR3 DNA reads as TGTGCCAGCAGTTACCAAACAAGGGGGAGAAAGACTGAAGCTTTCTTT. Its protein product is CASSYQTRGRKTEAFF.